One and the same sample provided the 4 T cell receptor beta chains below, sequenced in a study of T cells after yellow fever vaccination (dated by TCRdb to about 2019). According to the study, the label for this sample's treatment or condition signals: live attenuated yellow fever vaccine strain. Libraries were built with 5' RACE. TCRdb shows the sequencer as Illumina HiSeq 2500. In TCRdb, the public reads were trimmed at Q25 with fastp and aligned with MiXCR, with productive beta chains retained. Rows with a matching CDR3 protein are joined into one entry that keeps the most common DNA and genes. The sample profile shows hundreds of thousands of distinct CDR3 sequences; around an eighth of them were found once. The ten most abundant clones make up 15% of the sample. The sequencing used PBMCs, collected on the day of the yellow fever booster vaccination. These receptors originate from a man aged 25-45 years who received the YFV17D yellow fever vaccine.

Turning to this clonotype: This may arise from a read error, as a much more abundant clone is one base away. The rearrangement uses TRBV5-6 and TRBJ2-1; 7 bases are shared with TRBD2. The J segment lost 8 bases and the V segment lost 2 bases, leaving 7 bases of the junction unmatched. CDR3 size: 14 residues. The V gene's germline CDR1 is SGHDT and CDR2 YYEEEE. Here the CDR3 reads CASSLNGAGDEQFF. For the CDR3, the DNA is TGTGCCAGCAGCTTAAACGGCGCGGGAGATGAGCAGTTCTTC.

This clonotype was picked up many times. V is TRBV12-3 or TRBV12-4 and J is TRBJ2-4; D possibly matches TRBD1 or TRBD2 (5 bases each). The CDR3 runs to 14 residues. V was pared by 6 bases and J by 0 bases, with 9 bases between. The CDR3 reads CASSRDLAKNIQYF. Here the CDR3 DNA reads TGTGCCAGCAGCAGGGACCTAGCCAAAAACATTCAGTACTTC.

There are a few counts of this clonotype. This rearrangement joins TRBV28 to TRBJ1-1; a weak D match, TRBD1 (6 bases). Trimming cost V 8 bases and J 4 bases, with 20 bases left between them. The CDR3 is made up of 15 amino acids. Germline CDR1 is MDHEN and CDR2 is SYDVKM. In DNA form, the CDR3 reads TGTGCCAGCTGCTGGGCAGGGGCGGGCGTCACTGAAGCTTTCTTT. Its protein is CASCWAGAGVTEAFF.

The chain has TRBV2 and TRBJ2-7, with 10 bases fitting TRBD2. J lost 5 bases, V lost 9 bases, and 4 bases had no gene match. Germline assignment: CDR1 SNHLY and CDR2 FYNNEI. The CDR3 contains 12 residues. CDR3 protein: CASILAGNEQYF. The CDR3 coding sequence is TGTGCCAGTATACTAGCGGGAAACGAGCAGTACTTC.